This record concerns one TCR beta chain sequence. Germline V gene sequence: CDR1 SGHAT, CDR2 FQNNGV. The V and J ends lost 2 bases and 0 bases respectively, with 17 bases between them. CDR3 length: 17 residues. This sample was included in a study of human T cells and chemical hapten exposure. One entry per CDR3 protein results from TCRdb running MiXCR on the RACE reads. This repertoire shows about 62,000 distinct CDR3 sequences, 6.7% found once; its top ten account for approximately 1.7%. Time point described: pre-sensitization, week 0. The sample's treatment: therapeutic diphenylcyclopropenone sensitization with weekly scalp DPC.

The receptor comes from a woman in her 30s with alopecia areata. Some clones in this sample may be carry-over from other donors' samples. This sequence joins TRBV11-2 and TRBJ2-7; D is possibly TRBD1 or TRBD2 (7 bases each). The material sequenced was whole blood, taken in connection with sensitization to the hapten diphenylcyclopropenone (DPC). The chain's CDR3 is CASSLRGRGPLSYEQYF. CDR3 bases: TGTGCCAGCAGCTTACGGGGGAGGGGGCCGCTCTCCTACGAGCAGTACTTC.